These 8 T cell receptor beta chains came from one sample sequenced in a study of CD8 T cells in ankylosing spondylitis. TCRdb re-derived calls from the 5' RACE reads in MiXCR, one entry per CDR3 protein. The table lists more than 300,000 distinct CDR3 sequences, more than 9% of them singletons. Material for sequencing was blood, either unsorted or a sorted T cell fraction (not recorded which). The receptors shown here come from a female donor with ankylosing spondylitis or in good health (not recorded which).

Many counts were recorded for this clonotype. The rearrangement links TRBV5-1 to TRBJ2-2; no clear D gene. The ends were cut back, 0 bases at V and 0 bases at J, with 9 bases in the middle. CDR1 and CDR2 from the germline V gene are SGHRS and YFSETQ. The CDR3 extends over 16 amino acids. The CDR3 nucleotides are TGCGCCAGCAGCTTGGAATCGCACCCGAACACCGGGGAGCTGTTTTTT. Translating gives CASSLESHPNTGELFF.

This clonotype occurred many times. V is TRBV3-1 and J is TRBJ1-1, with D unclear. Trimming stripped 6 bases from V and 1 base from J, with 6 bases between. CDR3 length equals 12 residues. The V gene's germline CDR1 is LGHDT and CDR2 YNNKEL (reference sequence). In DNA form, the CDR3 reads TGTGCCAGCAGTCTGGCGAACACTGAAGCTTTCTTT. Amino acids: CASSLANTEAFF.

The chain is built from TRBV30 and TRBJ2-4; 8 nucleotides align to TRBD2. J was trimmed by 13 bases and V by 3 bases; bases with no gene match: 17. Germline assignment: CDR1 GTSNPN and CDR2 SVGIG (reference sequence). CDR3 length equals 15 residues. CDR3 sequence reads: CAWSQKPPGSGDQYF. The CDR3 DNA reads as TGTGCCTGGAGCCAAAAACCCCCGGGTAGCGGGGACCAGTACTTC.

CDR3: CASSFLGSQGPHYGYTF. CDR3 bases: TGCGCCAGCAGCTTCTTGGGGTCACAGGGGCCCCACTATGGCTACACCTTC. The chain is built from TRBV5-1 and TRBJ1-2; 7 nucleotides line up with TRBD1. Germline CDR1 is SGHRS and CDR2 is YFSETQ. The CDR3 is 17 residues long. V was clipped by 2 bases and J by 3 bases; unmatched bases: 13.

This clonotype was counted at least ten times. This chain links TRBV15 with TRBJ2-5; no firm D call. V lost 0 bases and J 2 bases, leaving 10 bases between the germline ends. Germline V lookup: CDR1 LNHNV, CDR2 YYDKDF (reference sequence). CDR3 length: 15 residues. The CDR3 DNA is TGTGCCACCAGCAGAGATTTGGTCTTACAAGAGACCCAGTACTTC. Protein: CATSRDLVLQETQYF.

This clonotype was seen many times. The chain joins TRBV6-2 or TRBV6-3 to TRBJ2-1; D is ambiguous. Germline lookup yields CDR1 MNHEY and CDR2 SVGEGT. The CDR3 has 10 amino acids. V was pared by 5 bases and J by 10 bases, with 6 bases between. CDR3 nucleotide sequence: TGTGCCAGCAGTGACCAAGAGCAGTTCTTC. As protein: CASSDQEQFF.

This clonotype was detected many times. The rearrangement uses TRBV7-8 and TRBJ2-5, with D hard to call. Germline assignment: CDR1 SGHVS and CDR2 FQNEAQ. This CDR3 spans 13 amino acids. The V and J ends lost 2 bases and 5 bases respectively, with 9 bases between them. The CDR3 spells CASSLSTLETQYF. The CDR3 DNA is TGTGCCAGCAGCTTATCGACCTTGGAGACCCAGTACTTC.

The V and J genes are TRBV11-3 and TRBJ2-2; TRBD1 matches at 10 bases. Germline V gene data show CDR1 as SGHNT and CDR2 as YENEEA. This CDR3 spans 14 amino acids. After removal of 6 bases from V and 9 bases from J, the junction contained 7 bases not matched to a gene. The CDR3 DNA sequence: TGTGCCAGCAGTGAGACAGGGGGCGGCCGGGAGCTGTTTTTT. Its translation: CASSETGGGRELFF.